These 13 T cell receptor beta chains were all obtained from the same sample, sequenced in a study of CD8+CD57+ T cells in acquired aplastic anemia. Patients who underwent sequencing had shown CD8+CD57+ cell expansion by flow cytometry. The use of genomic DNA as template underpinned the TCR beta VDJ and CDR3 profiling. TCRdb itself ran the reads through MiXCR, one entry per CDR3 protein. The sample has a few hundred thousand distinct CDR3 sequences, approximately 51% seen once; the top ten hold around 20%. The sequenced sample consisted of sorted CD4+, CD8+, or CD8+CD57+ T cells (not recorded which) from PBMCs. The receptors were sampled from a human donor with aplastic anemia.

The chain uses TRBV29-1 and TRBJ1-2, with 10 bases that match TRBD1. The junction had 14 bases not matched to a gene; V was cut back by 6 bases and J by 4 bases. The CDR3 length is 16 residues. Germline V gives CDR1 SQVTM, CDR2 ANQGSEA. CDR3 protein: CSVQGQGGEGIYGYTF. The CDR3 DNA is TGCAGCGTCCAAGGACAGGGGGGAGAGGGGATCTATGGCTACACCTTC.

This clonotype was recorded many times. The V call is TRBV15, the J call TRBJ2-7; the match to TRBD2 covers 15 bases. V shed 3 bases, J shed 7 bases, and the junction held 4 bases outside the gene matches. The CDR3 spans 15 residues. Germline V gene data show CDR1 as LNHNV and CDR2 as YYDKDF (reference sequence). CDR3 nucleotide sequence: TGTGCCACCAGCAGCCGGACTAGCGGGGGGGAAGAGCAGTACTTC. Translated, it gives CATSSRTSGGEEQYF.

This clonotype occurred many times. The chain employs TRBV20-1 and TRBJ1-1; D is perhaps TRBD1 (6 bases). V lost 5 bases, J lost 0 bases, and 10 bases lay in between. The CDR3 extends over 13 amino acids. The germline CDR1 and CDR2 sequences are DFQATT and SNEGSKA (reference sequence). For the CDR3, the DNA is TGCAGTGCTTGTGGGACAATGAACACTGAAGCTTTCTTT. It encodes CSACGTMNTEAFF.

The chain employs TRBV24-1 and TRBJ1-3, with TRBD1 matching 8 bases. Germline assignment: CDR1 KGHDR and CDR2 SFDVKD. V shed 4 bases and J 8 bases; nucleotides not matched to a gene: 6. The length of the CDR3 is 14 residues. The chain's CDR3 is CATSEPQGEDTIYF. The CDR3 region has the DNA TGTGCCACCAGTGAACCACAGGGGGAAGACACCATATATTTT.

This clonotype was seen at least ten times. The V gene is TRBV6-1, the J gene TRBJ2-1, with 7 positions matching TRBD1. Germline CDR1 reads MNHNS; CDR2 reads SASEGT. Trimming cost V 3 bases and J 2 bases; bases outside gene matches: 4. The CDR3 runs to 15 residues. The CDR3 bases are TGTGCCAGCAGTGATCAGGGGGAAGCCTACAATGAGCAGTTCTTC. Protein product: CASSDQGEAYNEQFF.

V gene TRBV10-3 combines with J gene TRBJ2-1; D not certain. Trimming left V 3 bases short and J 6 bases short, with 9 bases between. This CDR3 is built from 13 residues. Per the germline V gene, CDR1 is ENHRY and CDR2 is SYGVKD. DNA of the CDR3: TGTGCCATCAGTGAAGTGGATCTCAATGAGCAGTTCTTC. It specifies CAISEVDLNEQFF.

The rearrangement links TRBV24-1 to TRBJ2-3, with a tentative D call TRBD2 (5 bases). The CDR3 spans 15 residues. From germline, CDR1 is KGHDR and CDR2 SFDVKD. V shed 3 bases and J shed 3 bases, with 12 bases lying between them. The DNA for the CDR3 is TGTGCCACCAGTGATGCACTAGTCGCTACAGATACGCAGTATTTT. Amino acid sequence: CATSDALVATDTQYF.

This clonotype was recorded only once. V usage is TRBV25-1 and J usage is TRBJ2-7, with 7 bases identical to TRBD1. Unmatched junction bases numbered 7, after V lost 4 bases and J lost 7 bases. Germline V CDR1 and CDR2: MGHDK, SYGVNS. The CDR3 runs 13 residues. The CDR3 bases are TGTGCCAGCAGTGTTGACAGGGTGAAGGAGCAGTACTTC. Translated, it gives CASSVDRVKEQYF.

This chain uses TRBV2 with TRBJ1-6, with D perhaps matching TRBD1 (6 bases). There are 16 residues in the CDR3. V was trimmed by 7 bases and J by 10 bases, leaving 23 bases between them. Germline CDR1 is SNHLY and CDR2 is FYNNEI. This CDR3 is CASTVQPTGINSPLHF. The CDR3 DNA follows: TGTGCCAGCACTGTTCAACCAACAGGGATAAACTCACCCCTCCACTTT. Combining the CDR3 with reference TRBV2 and TRBJ1-6 gives the whole variable domain EPEVTQTPSHQVTQMGQEVILRCVPISNHLYFYWYRQILGQKVEFLVSFYNNEISEKSEIFDDQFSVERPDGSNFTLKIRSTKLEDSAMYFCASTVQPTGINSPLHFGNGTRLTVT.

The J gene is TRBJ1-6, the V gene TRBV24-1; the match to TRBD1 covers 9 bases. This CDR3 has 18 amino acids. V was pared by 3 bases and J by 10 bases, with 15 bases of the junction left unmatched. Germline CDR1 KGHDR, CDR2 SFDVKD. The CDR3 loop reads CATSDGSTGTGKWSPLHF. As DNA, the CDR3 is TGTGCCACCAGTGATGGTTCCACCGGGACAGGGAAGTGGTCACCCCTCCACTTT.

In this sample, this clonotype turned up a few times. The CDR3 end shows no conserved phenylalanine or tryptophan, and so a read error is likely. This chain links TRBV28 with TRBJ2-7; D gene uncertain. CDR3 length: 13 residues. Germline-derived CDR1 and CDR2 are MDHEN and SYDVKM. Deletions cut 2 bases from V and 3 bases from J, with 8 bases between. DNA for the CDR3: TGTGCCAGCAGTTTAGGAGTTTACTACGAGCAGTACCTC. Encoded protein: CASSLGVYYEQYL.

This clonotype was counted only a few times. The CDR3 sequence: CASSFQEAMGTEAFF. The CDR3 DNA follows: TGTGCCAGCAGTTTCCAGGAGGCCATGGGCACTGAAGCTTTCTTT. The V call is TRBV28, the J call TRBJ1-1; D is unclear. Between the trimmed V and J ends, which lost 3 bases and 4 bases, there was a span of 15 bases. The CDR3 totals 15 residues. Germline V gene data show CDR1 as MDHEN and CDR2 as SYDVKM.

The sample holds many counts of this clonotype. The chain couples TRBV11-2 to TRBJ2-7, with 8 bases that match TRBD1. CDR1 is SGHAT and CDR2 is FQNNGV in the germline V gene. This CDR3 has 12 amino acids. V was pared by 8 bases and J by 4 bases, with 4 bases of the junction left unmatched. The CDR3 nucleotides are TGTGCCAGCCGGACAGGGAAGTACGAGCAGTACTTC. Translated, it gives CASRTGKYEQYF.